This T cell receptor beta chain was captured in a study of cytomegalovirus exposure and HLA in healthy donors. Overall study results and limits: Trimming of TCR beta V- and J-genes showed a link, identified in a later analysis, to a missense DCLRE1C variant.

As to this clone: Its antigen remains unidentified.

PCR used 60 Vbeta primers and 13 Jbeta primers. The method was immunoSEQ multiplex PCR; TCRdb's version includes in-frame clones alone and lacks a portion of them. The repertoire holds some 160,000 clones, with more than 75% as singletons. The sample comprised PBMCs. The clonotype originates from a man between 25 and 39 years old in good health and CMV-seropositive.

The CDR3 loop reads CASSEGQGVFTGNTIYF. The CDR3 DNA follows: TGTGCCAGCTCCGAGGGACAGGGAGTTTTCACTGGAAACACCATATATTTT. This chain joins TRBV18 and TRBJ1-3; 9 bases are a match to TRBD1. V shed 6 bases, J shed 2 bases, and the junction held 11 bases outside the gene matches. The CDR3 totals 17 residues. Germline V gene lookup returns CDR1 KGHSH and CDR2 LQKENI. Looking up the rest from reference TRBV18 and TRBJ1-3 gives the full variable domain: NAGVMQNPRHLVRRRGQEARLRCSPMKGHSHVYWYRQLPEEGLKFMVYLQKENIIDESGMPKERFSAEFPKEGPSILRIQQVVRGDSAAYFCASSEGQGVFTGNTIYFGEGSWLTVV.